Sequencing of this T cell receptor (beta chain) was carried out in a study of blood T cell repertoires in COVID-19. This CDR3 region has 14 residues. Germline values: CDR1 SNHLY, CDR2 FYNNEI. The ends were cut back, 5 bases at V and 1 base at J, with 11 bases in the middle. Here immunoSEQ multiplex PCR was the method, and the copy in TCRdb shows in-frame clones only, minus some. Of around 140,000 clones in the sample, around 89% are singletons; the top ten hold around 3.2%. Input material: peripheral blood. The TCR was taken from a man between 60 and 70 years old with active or convalescent COVID-19. This chain uses TRBV2 with TRBJ2-5; maybe TRBD2 (6 bases). CDR3 in amino acids: CASSRTGGQETQYF. The CDR3 DNA sequence: TGTGCCAGCAGTAGGACCGGGGGCCAAGAGACCCAGTACTTC.